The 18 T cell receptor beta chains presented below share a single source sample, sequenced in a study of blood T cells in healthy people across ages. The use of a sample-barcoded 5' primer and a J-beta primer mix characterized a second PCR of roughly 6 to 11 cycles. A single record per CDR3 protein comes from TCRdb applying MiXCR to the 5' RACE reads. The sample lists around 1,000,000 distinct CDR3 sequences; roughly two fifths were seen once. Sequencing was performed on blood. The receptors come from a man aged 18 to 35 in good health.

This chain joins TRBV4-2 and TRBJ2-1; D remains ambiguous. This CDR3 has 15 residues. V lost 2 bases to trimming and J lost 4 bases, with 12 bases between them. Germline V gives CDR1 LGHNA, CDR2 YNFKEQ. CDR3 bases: TGTGCCAGCAGCCAACGATCGGTGGGGTACAATGAGCAGTTCTTC. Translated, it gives CASSQRSVGYNEQFF.

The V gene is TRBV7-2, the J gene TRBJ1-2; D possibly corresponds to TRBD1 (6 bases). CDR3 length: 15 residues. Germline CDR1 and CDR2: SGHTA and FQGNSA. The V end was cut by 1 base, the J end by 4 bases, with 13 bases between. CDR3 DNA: TGTGCCAGCAGCTTAGAGTCCGGACAGTTCTATGGCTACACCTTC. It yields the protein CASSLESGQFYGYTF.

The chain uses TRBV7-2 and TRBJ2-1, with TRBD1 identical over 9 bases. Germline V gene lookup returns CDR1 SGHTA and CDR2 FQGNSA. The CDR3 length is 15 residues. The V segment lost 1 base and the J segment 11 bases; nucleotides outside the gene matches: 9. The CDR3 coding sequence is TGTGCCAGCAGCTTAGTTCGGGACAGGGTAAAAAAGCAGTTCTTC. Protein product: CASSLVRDRVKKQFF.

The CDR3 nucleotides read TGCAGCGTTGCGAGGGGAAACACCATATATTTT. Protein sequence: CSVARGNTIYF. The chain employs TRBV29-1 and TRBJ1-3; D not certain. The V gene's germline CDR1 is SQVTM and CDR2 ANQGSEA. CDR3 length: 11 amino acids. V was trimmed by 4 bases and J by 4 bases, leaving 5 bases between them.

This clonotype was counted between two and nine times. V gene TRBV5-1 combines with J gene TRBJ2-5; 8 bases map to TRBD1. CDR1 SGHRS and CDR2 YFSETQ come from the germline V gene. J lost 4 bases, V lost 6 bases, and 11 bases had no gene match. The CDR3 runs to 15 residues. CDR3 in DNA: TGCGCCAGCACCATGATTACAGGGGGAGGAGAGACCCAGTACTTC. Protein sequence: CASTMITGGGETQYF.

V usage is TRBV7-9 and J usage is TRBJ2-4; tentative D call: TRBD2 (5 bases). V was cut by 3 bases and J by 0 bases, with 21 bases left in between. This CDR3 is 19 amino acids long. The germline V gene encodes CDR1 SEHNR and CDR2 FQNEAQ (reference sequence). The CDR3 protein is CASSFWEHPDSLAKNIQYF. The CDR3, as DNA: TGTGCCAGCAGCTTTTGGGAGCACCCAGACTCCTTAGCCAAAAACATTCAGTACTTC.

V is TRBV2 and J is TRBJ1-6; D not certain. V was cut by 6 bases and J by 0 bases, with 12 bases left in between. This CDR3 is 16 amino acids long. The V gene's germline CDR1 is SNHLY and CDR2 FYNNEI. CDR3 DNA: TGTGCCAGCAGAGAGACAATTTTCTCCTATAATTCACCCCTCCACTTT. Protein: CASRETIFSYNSPLHF. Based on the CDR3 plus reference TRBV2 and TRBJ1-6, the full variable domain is EPEVTQTPSHQVTQMGQEVILRCVPISNHLYFYWYRQILGQKVEFLVSFYNNEISEKSEIFDDQFSVERPDGSNFTLKIRSTKLEDSAMYFCASRETIFSYNSPLHFGNGTRLTVT.

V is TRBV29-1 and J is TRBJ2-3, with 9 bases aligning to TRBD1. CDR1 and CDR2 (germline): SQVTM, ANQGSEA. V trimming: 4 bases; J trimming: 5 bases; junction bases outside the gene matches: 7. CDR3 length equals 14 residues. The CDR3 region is CSVAQGQGIDTQYF. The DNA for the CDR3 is TGCAGCGTTGCTCAGGGACAGGGTATAGATACGCAGTATTTT.

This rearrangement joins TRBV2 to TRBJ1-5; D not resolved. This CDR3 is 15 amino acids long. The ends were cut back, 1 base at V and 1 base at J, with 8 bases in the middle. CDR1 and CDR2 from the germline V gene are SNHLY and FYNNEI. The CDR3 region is CASSEGAASNQPQHF. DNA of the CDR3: TGTGCCAGCAGTGAAGGGGCAGCGAGCAATCAGCCCCAGCATTTT.

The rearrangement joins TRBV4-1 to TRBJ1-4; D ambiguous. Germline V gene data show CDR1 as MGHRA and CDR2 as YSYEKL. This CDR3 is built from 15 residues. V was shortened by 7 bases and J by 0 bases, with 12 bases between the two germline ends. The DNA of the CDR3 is TGCGCCAGCACCCCGGTGGGTACAACTAATGAAAAACTGTTTTTT. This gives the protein CASTPVGTTNEKLFF.

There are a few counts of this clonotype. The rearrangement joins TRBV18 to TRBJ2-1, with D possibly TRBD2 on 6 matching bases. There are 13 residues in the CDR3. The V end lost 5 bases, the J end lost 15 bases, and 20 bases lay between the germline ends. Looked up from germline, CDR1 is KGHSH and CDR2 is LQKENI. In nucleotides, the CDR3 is TGTGCCAGCTCAGCCCCGGGGGTCGGATTCCCGTTCTTC. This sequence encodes CASSAPGVGFPFF.

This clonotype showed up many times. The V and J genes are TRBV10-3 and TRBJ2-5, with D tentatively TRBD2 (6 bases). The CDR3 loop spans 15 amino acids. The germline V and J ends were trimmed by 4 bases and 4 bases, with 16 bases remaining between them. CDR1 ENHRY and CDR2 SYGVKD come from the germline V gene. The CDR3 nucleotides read TGTGCCATCAGTGCGAACTCGGGGGTAAGAGAGACCCAGTACTTC. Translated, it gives CAISANSGVRETQYF.

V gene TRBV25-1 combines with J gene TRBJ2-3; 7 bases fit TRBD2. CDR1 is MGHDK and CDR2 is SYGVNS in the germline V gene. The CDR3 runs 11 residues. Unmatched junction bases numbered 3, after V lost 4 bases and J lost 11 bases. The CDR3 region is CASSGGGGQYF. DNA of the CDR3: TGTGCCAGCAGTGGCGGGGGAGGGCAGTATTTT.

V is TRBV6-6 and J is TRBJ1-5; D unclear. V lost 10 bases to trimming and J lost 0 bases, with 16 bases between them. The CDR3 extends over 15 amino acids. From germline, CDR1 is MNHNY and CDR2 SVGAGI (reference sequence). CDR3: CATRTSKSSNQPQHF. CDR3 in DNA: TGTGCCACCCGGACTTCGAAATCTAGCAATCAGCCCCAGCATTTT.

The CDR3 bases are TGTGCCAGCAGCCAAGATCGGACTAGCGGGGGGTACAATGAGCAGTTCTTC. It translates to CASSQDRTSGGYNEQFF. The V and J genes are TRBV4-2 and TRBJ2-1; 14 bases fit TRBD2. The CDR3 length is 17 residues. The V gene end was trimmed by 0 bases and the J gene end by 4 bases; junction bases not matched to a gene: 2. Germline V lookup: CDR1 LGHNA, CDR2 YNFKEQ.

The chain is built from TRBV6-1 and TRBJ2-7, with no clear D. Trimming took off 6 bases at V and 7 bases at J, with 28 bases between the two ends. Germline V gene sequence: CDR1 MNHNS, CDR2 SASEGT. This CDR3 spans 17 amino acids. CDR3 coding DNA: TGTGCCAGCAGCCCCACACCCACAGTGAGCTCCTACAATGAGCAGTACTTC. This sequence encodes CASSPTPTVSSYNEQYF.

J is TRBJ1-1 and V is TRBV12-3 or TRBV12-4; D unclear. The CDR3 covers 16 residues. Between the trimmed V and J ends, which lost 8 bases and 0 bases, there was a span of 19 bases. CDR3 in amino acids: CASCLSLDMLNTEAFF. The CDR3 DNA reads TGTGCCAGCTGCTTAAGTTTAGACATGCTGAACACTGAAGCTTTCTTT.

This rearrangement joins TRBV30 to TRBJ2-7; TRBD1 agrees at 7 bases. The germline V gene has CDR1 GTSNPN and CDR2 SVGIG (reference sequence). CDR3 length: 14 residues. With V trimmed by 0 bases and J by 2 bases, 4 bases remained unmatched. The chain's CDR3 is CAWSVRQGTYEQYF. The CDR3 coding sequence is TGTGCCTGGAGTGTCCGACAGGGCACCTACGAGCAGTACTTC. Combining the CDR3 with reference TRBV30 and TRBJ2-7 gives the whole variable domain SQTIHQWPATLVQPVGSPLSLECTVEGTSNPNLYWYRQAAGRGLQLLFYSVGIGQISSEVPQNLSASRPQDRQFILSSKKLLLSDSGFYLCAWSVRQGTYEQYFGPGTRLTVT.